Below, 3 T cell receptor beta chains from the same sample are listed, as sequenced in a study of Ad26.COV2.S vaccination and SARS-CoV-2 variants. The treatment denotes: 19 received Ad26.COV2.S at low or high dose, single or two shots; five or six received placebo; per-sample allocation not given. All samples were drawn on day 63, counting from the first vaccine or placebo injection. Some clones are missing from TCRdb's copy, which holds only in-frame ones; the method was immunoSEQ multiplex PCR. The repertoire holds 250,000 to 300,000 clones, with 87% as singletons. This material consisted of peripheral blood, taken in a trial of Ad26.COV2.S vaccine versus placebo. These receptors originate from a person aged 18 to 65 who received the Ad26.COV2.S COVID-19 vaccine or a placebo.

This clone was recorded only once. The chain joins TRBV27 to TRBJ1-2; D is possibly TRBD1 (6 bases). CDR3 length: 13 residues. CDR1 MNHEY and CDR2 SMNVEV come from the germline V gene (reference sequence). Between the trimmed V and J ends, which lost 3 bases and 2 bases, there was a span of 7 bases. The CDR3 nucleotides read TGTGCCAGCAGTTTCGGACAGAACTATGGCTACACCTTC. It codes for CASSFGQNYGYTF.

Note on this clone: Distinct nucleotide sequences in the sample also encode this CDR3. The V gene is TRBV7-8, the J gene TRBJ2-3; D is possibly TRBD1 or TRBD2 (5 bases each). Germline V gene sequence: CDR1 SGHVS, CDR2 FQNEAQ. V shed 5 bases and J shed 4 bases, with 19 bases lying between them. The CDR3 covers 16 residues. This chain's CDR3 is CASSPHSKRGADTQYF. CDR3 nucleotides: TGTGCCAGCAGCCCCCACTCTAAGAGGGGCGCAGATACGCAGTATTTT.

The chain links TRBV6-4 to TRBJ2-7; 8 nucleotides align to TRBD1. The CDR3 is 14 residues long. Germline trimming cut 5 bases from V and 6 bases from J; bases unmatched to any gene: 9. Per the germline V gene, CDR1 is MRHNA and CDR2 is SNTAGT. The CDR3 loop reads CASSQQGGVGEQYF. CDR3 coding DNA: TGTGCCAGCAGTCAACAGGGGGGAGTGGGCGAGCAGTACTTC.